This T cell receptor (beta chain) appears in the sequencing data of a study of regulatory T cells in long-lasting Graves disease. The CDR3 has 14 amino acids. CDR1 SGHKS and CDR2 YYEKEE come from the germline V gene (reference sequence). As for time point: newly diagnosed GD, antithyroid drugs for less than 3 months. Generation of the TCR library employed RNA extracted from PBMCs. This clonotype was counted a single time. At one end the junction does not follow the germline gene, possibly because of a read error. Arm-PCR of CDR3 regions and iRepertoire HTBI primers were the basis on which TCR beta libraries were built. TCRdb redid the calling of the multiplex PCR reads with MiXCR, one entry per CDR3 protein. The sample lists about 460,000 distinct CDR3 sequences, roughly 15% occurring once. The same sample was also used in a study of T cells in Graves' hyperthyroidism and ophthalmopathy.

Sequenced here: peripheral blood mononuclear cells (PBMCs), sampled at new diagnosis, from a patient treated with antithyroid drugs. The genes are TRBV5-5 and TRBJ2-1; D gene unclear. This sequence was found in a woman aged 50 to 65 with Graves disease. CDR3 in amino acids: CASSLFALEDEQFF. The CDR3 DNA follows: TGCGCCAGCAGCTTGTTCGCCCTAGAAGATGAGCAGTTCTTC.